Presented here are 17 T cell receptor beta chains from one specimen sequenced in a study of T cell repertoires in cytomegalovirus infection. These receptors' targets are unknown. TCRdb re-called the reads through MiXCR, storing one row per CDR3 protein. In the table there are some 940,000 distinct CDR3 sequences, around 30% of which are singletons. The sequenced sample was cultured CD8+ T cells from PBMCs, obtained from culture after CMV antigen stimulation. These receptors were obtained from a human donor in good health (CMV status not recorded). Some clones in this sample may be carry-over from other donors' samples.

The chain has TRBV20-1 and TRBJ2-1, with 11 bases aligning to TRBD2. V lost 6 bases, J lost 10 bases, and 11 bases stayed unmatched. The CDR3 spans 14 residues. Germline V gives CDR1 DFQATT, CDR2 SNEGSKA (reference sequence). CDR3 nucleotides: TGCAGTGCCCTGACTAGCGGGGCCCCGATGGAGCAGTTCTTC. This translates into CSALTSGAPMEQFF.

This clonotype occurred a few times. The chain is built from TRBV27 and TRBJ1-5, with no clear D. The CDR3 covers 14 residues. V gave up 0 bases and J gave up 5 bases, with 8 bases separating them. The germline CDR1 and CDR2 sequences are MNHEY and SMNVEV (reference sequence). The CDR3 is CASSLSPEDQPQHF. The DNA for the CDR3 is TGTGCCAGCAGTTTATCCCCGGAGGATCAGCCCCAGCATTTT.

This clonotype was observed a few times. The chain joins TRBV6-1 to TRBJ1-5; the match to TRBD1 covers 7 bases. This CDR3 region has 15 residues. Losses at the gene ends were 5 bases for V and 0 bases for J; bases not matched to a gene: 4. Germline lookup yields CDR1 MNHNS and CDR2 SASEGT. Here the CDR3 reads CASSSRDSSNQPQHF. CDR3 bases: TGTGCCAGCAGTTCCCGGGACAGTAGCAATCAGCCCCAGCATTTT.

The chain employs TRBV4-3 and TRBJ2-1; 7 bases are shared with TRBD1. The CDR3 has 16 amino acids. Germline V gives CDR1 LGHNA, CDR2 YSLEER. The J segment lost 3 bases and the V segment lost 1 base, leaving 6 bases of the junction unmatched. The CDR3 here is CASSQGYRGFYNEQFF. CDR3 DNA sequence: TGCGCCAGCAGCCAAGGCTACAGGGGATTCTACAATGAGCAGTTCTTC.

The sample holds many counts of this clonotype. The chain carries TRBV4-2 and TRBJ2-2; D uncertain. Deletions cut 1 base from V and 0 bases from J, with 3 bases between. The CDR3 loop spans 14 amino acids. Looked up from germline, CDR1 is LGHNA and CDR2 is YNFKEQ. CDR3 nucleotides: TGTGCCAGCAGCCAAGCTCCGAACACCGGGGAGCTGTTTTTT. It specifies CASSQAPNTGELFF.

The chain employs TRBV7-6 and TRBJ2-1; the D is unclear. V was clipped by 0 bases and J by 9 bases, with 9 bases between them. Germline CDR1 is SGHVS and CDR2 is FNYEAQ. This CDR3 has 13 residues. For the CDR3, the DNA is TGTGCCAGCAGCTTAGCGTATAGCCGTGAGCAGTTCTTC. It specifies CASSLAYSREQFF.

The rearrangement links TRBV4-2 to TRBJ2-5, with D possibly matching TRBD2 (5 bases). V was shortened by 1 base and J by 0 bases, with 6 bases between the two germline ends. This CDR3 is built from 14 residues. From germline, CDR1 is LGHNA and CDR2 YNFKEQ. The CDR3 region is CASSQVSDQETQYF. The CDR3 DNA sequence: TGTGCCAGCAGCCAAGTTAGCGACCAAGAGACCCAGTACTTC.

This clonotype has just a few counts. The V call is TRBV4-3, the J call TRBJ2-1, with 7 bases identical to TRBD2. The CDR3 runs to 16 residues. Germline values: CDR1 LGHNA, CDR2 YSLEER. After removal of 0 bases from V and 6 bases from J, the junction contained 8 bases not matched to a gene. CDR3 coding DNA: TGCGCCAGCAGCCAAGATGGGGGGGGGACGGGCAATGAGCAGTTCTTC. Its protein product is CASSQDGGGTGNEQFF.

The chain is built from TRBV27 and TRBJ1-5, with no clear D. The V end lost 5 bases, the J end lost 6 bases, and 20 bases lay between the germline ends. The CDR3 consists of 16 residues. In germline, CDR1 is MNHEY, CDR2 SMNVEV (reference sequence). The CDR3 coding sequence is TGTGCCAGCAGTCCCGTTGGGGTCGACTCGGTTCAGCCCCAGCATTTT. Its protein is CASSPVGVDSVQPQHF.

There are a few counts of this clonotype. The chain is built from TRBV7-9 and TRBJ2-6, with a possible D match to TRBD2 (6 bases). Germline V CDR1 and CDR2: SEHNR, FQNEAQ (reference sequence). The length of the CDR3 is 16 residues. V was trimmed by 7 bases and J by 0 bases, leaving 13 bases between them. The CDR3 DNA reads TGTGCCAGCACCCGGGGGACGGGCTCTGGGGCCAACGTCCTGACTTTC. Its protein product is CASTRGTGSGANVLTF.

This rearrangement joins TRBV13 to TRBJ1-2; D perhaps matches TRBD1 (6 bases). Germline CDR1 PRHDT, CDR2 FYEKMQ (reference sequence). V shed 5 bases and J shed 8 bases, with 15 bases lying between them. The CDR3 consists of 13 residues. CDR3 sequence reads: CASSQAGARGYTF. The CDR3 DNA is TGTGCCAGCAGCCAAGCAGGGGCGCGGGGCTACACCTTC. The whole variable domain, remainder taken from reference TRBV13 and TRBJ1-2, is AAGVIQSPRHLIKEKRETATLKCYPIPRHDTVYWYQQGPGQDPQFLISFYEKMQSDKGSIPDRFSAQQFSDYHSELNMSSLELGDSALYFCASSQAGARGYTFGSGTRLTVV.

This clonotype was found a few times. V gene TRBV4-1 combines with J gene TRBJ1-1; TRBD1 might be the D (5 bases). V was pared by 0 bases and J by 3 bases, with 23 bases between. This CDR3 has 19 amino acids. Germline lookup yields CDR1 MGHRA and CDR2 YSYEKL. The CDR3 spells CASSQDPPPVRGRDTEAFF. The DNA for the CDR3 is TGCGCCAGCAGCCAAGATCCACCGCCCGTTCGGGGGAGGGACACTGAAGCTTTCTTT.

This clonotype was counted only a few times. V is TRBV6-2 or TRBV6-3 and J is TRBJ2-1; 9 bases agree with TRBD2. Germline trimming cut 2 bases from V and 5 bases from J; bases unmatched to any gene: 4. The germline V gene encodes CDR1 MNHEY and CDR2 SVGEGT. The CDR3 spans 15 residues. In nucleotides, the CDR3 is TGTGCCAGCAGTTACAGTAGCGGGGGCCACAATGAGCAGTTCTTC. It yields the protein CASSYSSGGHNEQFF.

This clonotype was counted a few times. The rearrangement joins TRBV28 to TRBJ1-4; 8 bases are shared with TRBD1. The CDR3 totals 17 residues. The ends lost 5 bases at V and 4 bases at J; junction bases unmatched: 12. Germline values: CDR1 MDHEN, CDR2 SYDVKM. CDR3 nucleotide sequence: TGTGCCAGCAGTACGGACAGGGCCCCGGCCCGTAATGAAAAACTGTTTTTT. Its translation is CASSTDRAPARNEKLFF.

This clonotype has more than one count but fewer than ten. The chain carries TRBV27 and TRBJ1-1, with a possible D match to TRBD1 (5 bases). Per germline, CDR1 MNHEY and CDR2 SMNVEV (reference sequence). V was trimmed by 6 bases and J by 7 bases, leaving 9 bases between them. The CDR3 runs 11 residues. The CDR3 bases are TGTGCCAGCAGCGGGACCTTTGAAGCTTTCTTT. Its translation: CASSGTFEAFF.

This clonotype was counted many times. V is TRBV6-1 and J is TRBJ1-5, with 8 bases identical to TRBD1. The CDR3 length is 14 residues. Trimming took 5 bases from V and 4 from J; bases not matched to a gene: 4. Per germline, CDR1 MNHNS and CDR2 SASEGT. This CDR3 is CASSPDRDNQPQHF. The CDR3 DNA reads TGTGCCAGCAGTCCGGACAGGGATAATCAGCCCCAGCATTTT.

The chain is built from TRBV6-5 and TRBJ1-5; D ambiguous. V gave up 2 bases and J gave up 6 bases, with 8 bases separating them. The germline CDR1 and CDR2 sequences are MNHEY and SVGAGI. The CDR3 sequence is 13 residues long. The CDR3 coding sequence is TGTGCCAGCAGTTACGGTTTTTCTCAGCCCCAGCATTTT. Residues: CASSYGFSQPQHF.